Below are 30 T cell receptor beta chains sequenced from a single sample in a study of cytomegalovirus exposure and HLA in healthy donors. Primers for the PCR totalled 60 Vbeta and 13 Jbeta. Profiling relied on immunoSEQ multiplex PCR, and the TCRdb table lists in-frame clones only, not all of them. The data hold 110,000 to 150,000 clones, with 80% to 85% observed a single time. The sample was PBMCs. The receptors were gathered from a boy aged 2-15 years in good health and CMV-seronegative.

V usage is TRBV9 and J usage is TRBJ2-1; a weak D match, TRBD2 (5 bases). The CDR3 loop spans 14 amino acids. Germline values: CDR1 SGDLS, CDR2 YYNGEE. V lost 5 bases to trimming and J lost 7 bases, with 16 bases between them. The CDR3 region has the DNA TGTGCCAGCAGGGGAGCTCAGGATTGTAATGAGCAGTTCTTC. It specifies CASRGAQDCNEQFF.

The chain combines TRBV7-9 with TRBJ2-3; 7 bases match TRBD2. J lost 2 bases, V lost 7 bases, and 12 bases had no gene match. The CDR3 is made up of 16 amino acids. Germline CDR1 is SEHNR and CDR2 is FQNEAQ (reference sequence). The CDR3 nucleotides are TGTGCCAGCATTGGGCCGACTAGCAGATACACAGATACGCAGTATTTT. Amino acid sequence: CASIGPTSRYTDTQYF.

The chain joins TRBV19 to TRBJ1-6; D gene uncertain. CDR1 and CDR2 (germline): LNHDA, SQIVND (reference sequence). V lost 2 bases and J lost 5, with 7 bases in between. There are 14 residues in the CDR3. CDR3 sequence reads: CASSIRGDNSPLHF. CDR3 DNA: TGTGCCAGTAGTATACGAGGAGATAATTCACCCCTCCACTTT. Full variable domain (rest looked up from reference TRBV19 and TRBJ1-6): DGGITQSPKYLFRKEGQNVTLSCEQNLNHDAMYWYRQDPGQGLRLIYYSQIVNDFQKGDIAEGYSVSREKKESFPLTVTSAQKNPTAFYLCASSIRGDNSPLHFGNGTRLTVT.

V gene TRBV2 combines with J gene TRBJ2-7, with D perhaps TRBD1 (5 bases). The V and J ends lost 4 bases and 1 base respectively, with 11 bases between them. From germline, CDR1 is SNHLY and CDR2 FYNNEI. The CDR3 runs to 14 residues. CDR3 residues: CASSVTVSSYEQYF. The CDR3 nucleotides read TGTGCCAGCAGTGTGACAGTCTCATCCTACGAGCAGTACTTC.

The chain's CDR3 is CASSSYLPPTDTQYF. The CDR3 bases are TGCGCCAGCAGCTCATACTTGCCGCCCACAGATACGCAGTATTTT. This chain joins TRBV5-1 and TRBJ2-3; D is unresolved. Trimming shortened V by 3 bases and J by 2 bases, and 13 bases separated the two germline ends. Germline V gene lookup returns CDR1 SGHRS and CDR2 YFSETQ. The CDR3 length is 15 residues. The variable domain in full, completed from reference TRBV5-1 and TRBJ2-3, reads KAGVTQTPRYLIKTRGQQVTLSCSPISGHRSVSWYQQTPGQGLQFLFEYFSETQRNKGNFPGRFSGRQFSNSRSEMNVSTLELGDSALYLCASSSYLPPTDTQYFGPGTRLTVL.

This chain joins TRBV9 and TRBJ2-7; D gene uncertain. The CDR3 spans 12 residues. Germline CDR1 is SGDLS and CDR2 is YYNGEE. The V gene lost 4 bases and the J gene lost 6 bases, with 11 bases spanning the gap. The CDR3 region is CASSSPRIEQYF. The CDR3 DNA sequence: TGTGCCAGCAGCTCCCCTAGGATCGAGCAGTACTTC.

The V call is TRBV27, the J call TRBJ1-1, with D perhaps matching TRBD1 (5 bases). CDR1 and CDR2 from the germline V gene are MNHEY and SMNVEV (reference sequence). This CDR3 comprises 15 residues. Trimming removed 9 bases from V and 4 bases from J, with 21 bases in between. DNA of the CDR3: TGTGCCAGTAGGATGGGGGGTTCCCGGATCACTGAAGCTTTCTTT. Its protein product is CASRMGGSRITEAFF.

V gene TRBV4-3 combines with J gene TRBJ2-7; TRBD2 might be the D (5 bases). V dropped 0 bases and J dropped 4 bases, with 22 bases sitting between them. Per germline, CDR1 LGHNA and CDR2 YSLEER. The CDR3 sequence is 18 residues long. The CDR3 DNA is TGCGCCAGCAGCCAAGAAGTTTTGCCAACCTTGGGGAGATACGAGCAGTACTTC. As protein: CASSQEVLPTLGRYEQYF.

The J gene is TRBJ2-1, the V gene TRBV10-3; 7 bases agree with TRBD2. This CDR3 region has 14 residues. The trim removed 10 bases at V and 5 bases at J, leaving 11 bases unmatched. The V gene's germline CDR1 is ENHRY and CDR2 SYGVKD. CDR3 bases: TGTGCCACCTCCCCCCTAGCGGCTCACAATGAGCAGTTCTTC. Protein product: CATSPLAAHNEQFF.

This rearrangement joins TRBV4-2 to TRBJ1-1; possible D gene TRBD1, 5 bases. V was trimmed by 6 bases and J by 0 bases, leaving 14 bases between them. The CDR3 covers 15 residues. Looked up from germline, CDR1 is LGHNA and CDR2 is YNFKEQ. In DNA form, the CDR3 reads TGTGCCAGCAGAAACCCCGGGGGATTGAACACTGAAGCTTTCTTT. Its protein product is CASRNPGGLNTEAFF.

The V and J genes are TRBV10-3 and TRBJ2-7, with D maybe TRBD1 (6 bases). The CDR3 is 15 amino acids. Between the trimmed V and J ends, which lost 2 bases and 5 bases, there was a span of 16 bases. Germline loops: CDR1 ENHRY, CDR2 SYGVKD. CDR3 coding DNA: TGTGCCATCAGTGAGCAGGGGACCCCATGGCACGAGCAGTACTTC. Translation: CAISEQGTPWHEQYF.

This clone has more than one count but fewer than ten. The chain combines TRBV4-2 with TRBJ1-2; D is perhaps TRBD1 (6 bases). Trimming took 1 base from V and 7 from J, leaving 13 bases between them. Germline-derived CDR1 and CDR2 are LGHNA and YNFKEQ. This CDR3 has 14 residues. In nucleotides, the CDR3 is TGTGCCAGCAGCCAAGCCGCAGGGGCAGCTGGCTACACCTTC. This encodes CASSQAAGAAGYTF.

The chain uses TRBV6-6 and TRBJ2-1; D is uncertain. V dropped 5 bases and J dropped 9 bases, with 14 bases sitting between them. Germline assignment: CDR1 MNHNY and CDR2 SVGAGI (reference sequence). The CDR3 runs to 13 residues. The DNA of the CDR3 is TGTGCCAGCAGTCGCGCGACCCAGCGTGAGCAGTTCTTC. It is translated as CASSRATQREQFF.

This clone was picked up one time. The chain carries TRBV14 and TRBJ2-1, with D perhaps TRBD1 (6 bases). V lost 5 bases to trimming and J lost 7 bases, with 12 bases between them. Germline loops: CDR1 SGHDN, CDR2 FVKESK. There are 13 residues in the CDR3. Here the CDR3 DNA reads TGTGCCAGCAGCTACCCAAGGGGGAATGAGCAGTTCTTC. Amino acid sequence: CASSYPRGNEQFF. The full variable domain, rest sourced from reference TRBV14 and TRBJ2-1, is EAGVTQFPSHSVIEKGQTVTLRCDPISGHDNLYWYRRVMGKEIKFLLHFVKESKQDESGMPNNRFLAERTGGTYSTLKVQPAELEDSGVYFCASSYPRGNEQFFGPGTRLTVL.

The V gene is TRBV6-4, the J gene TRBJ2-1; 12 bases map to TRBD1. Germline CDR1 MRHNA, CDR2 SNTAGT. Trimming removed 3 bases from V and 7 bases from J; junction bases left unmatched: 1. The length of the CDR3 is 14 residues. CDR3 residues: CASSEGQGANEQFF. DNA of the CDR3: TGTGCCAGCAGTGAGGGACAGGGGGCGAATGAGCAGTTCTTC.

The chain carries TRBV28 and TRBJ1-5; D gene ambiguous. The germline V gene has CDR1 MDHEN and CDR2 SYDVKM. Trimming took 7 bases from V and 2 from J, leaving 6 bases between them. The CDR3 has 12 amino acids. CDR3 protein: CASTVGNQPQHF. The CDR3 DNA reads as TGTGCCAGCACCGTTGGCAATCAGCCCCAGCATTTT.

The chain has TRBV19 and TRBJ2-3; 11 bases align to TRBD1. The CDR3 sequence is 15 residues long. Germline V gene data show CDR1 as LNHDA and CDR2 as SQIVND (reference sequence). V lost 6 bases to trimming and J lost 5 bases; unmatched junction nucleotides: 7. CDR3 in amino acids: CASRMGQGEGDTQYF. As DNA, the CDR3 is TGTGCCAGTAGGATGGGACAGGGGGAAGGAGATACGCAGTATTTT.

J is TRBJ1-1 and V is TRBV18; D perhaps matches TRBD1 (6 bases). Germline CDR1 is KGHSH and CDR2 is LQKENI. Trimming removed 3 bases from V and 6 bases from J, with 20 bases in between. The CDR3 runs to 16 residues. CDR3: CASSPNPRGGSAEAFF. The CDR3 DNA follows: TGTGCCAGCTCACCTAACCCGAGGGGGGGTTCGGCTGAAGCTTTCTTT.

V is TRBV25-1 and J is TRBJ2-7; D ambiguous. V was shortened by 7 bases and J by 6 bases, with 13 bases between the two germline ends. The CDR3 is 12 amino acids. Germline V lookup: CDR1 MGHDK, CDR2 SYGVNS. CDR3 nucleotides: TGTGCCAGCATATCGGTAAACGTCGAGCAGTACTTC. Translating gives CASISVNVEQYF.

The rearrangement joins TRBV5-6 to TRBJ2-2; possibly TRBD2 for D (6 bases). Germline V gene sequence: CDR1 SGHDT, CDR2 YYEEEE. CDR3 length equals 14 residues. Between the trimmed V and J ends, which lost 0 bases and 5 bases, there was a span of 8 bases. The CDR3 DNA reads as TGTGCCAGCAGCTTGGCAGGGAGGACCGGGGAGCTGTTTTTT. Its protein product is CASSLAGRTGELFF.

This clone is a singleton in its sample. The chain uses TRBV28 and TRBJ1-4; TRBD1 matches 11 bases. In germline, CDR1 is MDHEN, CDR2 SYDVKM. The length of the CDR3 is 16 residues. The J segment lost 7 bases and the V segment lost 2 bases, leaving 6 bases of the junction unmatched. The CDR3: CASSLGQGARSEKLFF. For the CDR3, the DNA is TGTGCCAGCAGTTTAGGACAGGGGGCGAGGAGTGAAAAACTGTTTTTT.

This clone was recorded a few times. The V gene is TRBV2, the J gene TRBJ1-6; D is unresolved. The germline gives CDR1 SNHLY, CDR2 FYNNEI. The CDR3 has 15 residues. Trimming removed 2 bases from V and 6 bases from J, with 11 bases in between. The CDR3 DNA sequence: TGTGCCAGCAGTGAATTACGACAAATTAATTCACCCCTCCACTTT. Translated: CASSELRQINSPLHF. Filled out from reference TRBV2 and TRBJ1-6, the complete variable domain reads EPEVTQTPSHQVTQMGQEVILRCVPISNHLYFYWYRQILGQKVEFLVSFYNNEISEKSEIFDDQFSVERPDGSNFTLKIRSTKLEDSAMYFCASSELRQINSPLHFGNGTRLTVT.

The V call is TRBV28, the J call TRBJ1-5; the D is unclear. CDR1 is MDHEN, CDR2 SYDVKM, per germline. The V end lost 6 bases, the J end lost 4 bases, and 7 bases lay between the germline ends. The CDR3 has 12 residues. Here the CDR3 reads CASSTTNQPQHF. CDR3 sequence (DNA): TGTGCCAGCAGCACTACGAATCAGCCCCAGCATTTT.

The chain couples TRBV11-3 to TRBJ1-1; D is uncertain. Trimming left V 0 bases short and J 8 bases short, with 13 bases between. The length of the CDR3 is 14 residues. Germline loops: CDR1 SGHNT, CDR2 YENEEA. CDR3 region: CASSLDQSFREAFF. Here the CDR3 DNA reads TGTGCCAGCAGCTTAGATCAGTCCTTCAGGGAAGCTTTCTTT.

This chain uses TRBV29-1 with TRBJ2-2; the match to TRBD1 covers 10 bases. Germline loops: CDR1 SQVTM, CDR2 ANQGSEA. The CDR3 loop spans 14 amino acids. The ends lost 7 bases at V and 6 bases at J; junction bases unmatched: 8. The CDR3 DNA is TGCAGCGGTGGGGCCGGGACAGGGGCCGGGGAGCTGTTTTTT. It encodes CSGGAGTGAGELFF.

This clone occurred a few times. The genes are TRBV4-2 and TRBJ2-3; 8 bases are a match to TRBD2. Looked up from germline, CDR1 is LGHNA and CDR2 is YNFKEQ. This CDR3 region has 14 residues. The V gene end was trimmed by 6 bases and the J gene end by 2 bases; junction bases not matched to a gene: 4. CDR3 DNA sequence: TGTGCCAGCAGTAAGCGGGAGATCACAGATACGCAGTATTTT. This encodes CASSKREITDTQYF.

DNA for the CDR3: TGTGCCAGCAGCCTTGGGACCCGGGGGGCCTACGAGCAGTACTTC. It codes for CASSLGTRGAYEQYF. The chain couples TRBV9 to TRBJ2-7; 7 nucleotides align to TRBD2. The CDR3 runs to 15 residues. Trimming removed 4 bases from V and 2 bases from J; junction bases left unmatched: 9. The germline CDR1 and CDR2 sequences are SGDLS and YYNGEE.

The rearrangement links TRBV4-2 to TRBJ2-5, with 9 bases that match TRBD1. The V gene's germline CDR1 is LGHNA and CDR2 YNFKEQ. This CDR3 has 14 residues. Losses at the gene ends were 3 bases for V and 5 bases for J; bases not matched to a gene: 4. In DNA, the CDR3 is TGTGCCAGCAGCCATTACGGACAGGGGGAGACCCAGTACTTC. This sequence encodes CASSHYGQGETQYF.

V usage is TRBV2 and J usage is TRBJ2-5, with D possibly matching TRBD2 (6 bases). The DNA end is a closer match to TRBJ2-7, so the J assignment may be wrong. CDR3 length equals 15 residues. The germline CDR1 and CDR2 sequences are SNHLY and FYNNEI. The DNA for the CDR3 is TGTGCCAGCAGACAATTAGCGGCTAGAGCCTACGAGCAGTACTTC. Translating gives CASRQLAARAYEQYF.

CDR3 sequence (DNA): TGTGCCAGCAGATCGGACAGGGGGAGAGGCTACACCTTC. Amino acid sequence: CASRSDRGRGYTF. The rearrangement joins TRBV28 to TRBJ1-2, with 10 bases fitting TRBD1. The germline gives CDR1 MDHEN, CDR2 SYDVKM. The CDR3 sequence is 13 residues long. The J segment lost 8 bases and the V segment lost 6 bases, leaving 6 bases of the junction unmatched.